The 3 T cell receptor beta chains below come from one sample, sequenced in a study of blood T cells in healthy people across ages. Primed by a sample-barcoded 5' primer and a J-beta primer mix, a second PCR proceeded for roughly 6 to 12 cycles. MiXCR, run by TCRdb on the 5' RACE reads, gives a single entry per CDR3 protein. The repertoire holds 1.5 million to 2 million distinct CDR3 sequences, with about 50% as singletons. Sequencing was carried out using blood. Every receptor here comes from a middle-aged woman in good health.

This clonotype turned up a few times. The chain uses TRBV24-1 and TRBJ1-2; TRBD1 agrees at 8 bases. The V segment lost 4 bases and the J segment 8 bases; nucleotides outside the gene matches: 5. Germline values: CDR1 KGHDR, CDR2 SFDVKD. This CDR3 contains 13 residues. The CDR3 here is CATSDPGGWGYTF. CDR3 sequence (DNA): TGTGCCACCAGTGACCCAGGGGGCTGGGGCTACACCTTC.

The V gene is TRBV29-1, the J gene TRBJ2-5; maybe TRBD1 (6 bases). The J call may be faulty, since TRBJ2-7 better matches the DNA end. The CDR3 is 13 residues long. Germline CDR1 SQVTM, CDR2 ANQGSEA. CDR3 sequence reads: CSALGDTNYEQYF. The CDR3 nucleotides read TGCAGCGCCTTAGGGGACACCAACTACGAGCAGTACTTC.

This sequence joins TRBV7-3 and TRBJ2-4; TRBD1 might be the D (5 bases). The DNA end is more similar to TRBJ2-5, so the J call may be wrong. This CDR3 comprises 13 residues. The germline V gene has CDR1 SGHTA and CDR2 FQGTGA. CDR3 protein: CASSRRAGETQYF. The CDR3 DNA sequence: TGTGCCAGCAGTCGCCGTGCAGGGGAGACCCAGTACTTC.